This TCR beta chain comes out of a study of memory CD4+ T cells and cytomegalovirus serostatus. Across the study: This sample comes from healthy Belgian adults, about nine CMV seropositive, approximately 22 seronegative. General observations from the study: Repertoires predicted CMV serostatus with median bootstrapped AUC of roughly 0.96. Suggested: most of the CMV-linked TCR signature lies in CD4+ memory cells.

Single viable CD3+CD4+CD8-CD45RO+ cells were sorted as the memory CD4+ T cells. Notes on this clone: As yet, its antigen is unknown.

The table came from immunoSEQ multiplex PCR; TCRdb's copy has only in-frame clones and leaves some out. The sample includes roughly 40,000 clones, over 65% of them seen just once. Sequencing was done on a sample of memory CD4+ T cells from blood. This TCR derives from an adult in good health and CMV-seronegative.

The CDR3 spells CASSERGAYNEQFF. DNA for the CDR3: TGTGCCAGCAGTGAGAGGGGTGCGTACAATGAGCAGTTCTTC. The chain is built from TRBV6-4 and TRBJ2-1; D is possibly TRBD1 or TRBD2 (5 bases each). V was clipped by 3 bases and J by 4 bases, with 10 bases between them. The CDR3 sequence is 14 residues long. The germline gives CDR1 MRHNA, CDR2 SNTAGT.